Shown below are 7 T cell receptor beta chains from a single sample sequenced in a study of shared clonotypes between healthy human individuals. The repertoire was sequenced with immunoSEQ multiplex PCR; TCRdb's copy has only in-frame clones and lacks some. The repertoire includes some 2,000,000 clones, approximately 94% of them detected once, and approximately 0.13% sits in the top ten. Sample: naive CD4+ T cells sorted from blood. Subset indicated: CD45RA+ positively selected. The source is a man aged 18 to 29 in good health.

The rearrangement uses TRBV10-3 and TRBJ2-2; 9 bases are shared with TRBD1. Germline V lookup: CDR1 ENHRY, CDR2 SYGVKD. The V segment lost 10 bases and the J segment 5 bases; nucleotides outside the gene matches: 5. This CDR3 is 13 amino acids long. CDR3 in amino acids: CATDRGRTGELFF. In DNA, the CDR3 is TGTGCCACCGACAGGGGGAGAACCGGGGAGCTGTTTTTT.

This rearrangement joins TRBV5-1 to TRBJ2-1; D is unresolved. Trimming left V 2 bases short and J 3 bases short, with 6 bases between. Germline CDR1 SGHRS, CDR2 YFSETQ. The CDR3 has 13 residues. DNA of the CDR3: TGCGCCAGCAGCTTCCAAAGCTACAATGAGCAGTTCTTC. This sequence encodes CASSFQSYNEQFF.

This chain uses TRBV30 with TRBJ2-5; 10 bases are shared with TRBD2. The CDR3 loop spans 15 amino acids. The V and J ends lost 3 bases and 5 bases, in that order; junction bases with no gene match: 9. Germline CDR1 is GTSNPN and CDR2 is SVGIG (reference sequence). The CDR3 DNA sequence: TGTGCCTGGAGCGAGGGCCTAGCGGGAGTCGAGACCCAGTACTTC. Protein sequence: CAWSEGLAGVETQYF.

V is TRBV2 and J is TRBJ2-1; TRBD2 agrees at 10 bases. This CDR3 has 15 residues. CDR1 and CDR2 (germline): SNHLY, FYNNEI. J was trimmed by 7 bases and V by 6 bases; bases with no gene match: 9. The DNA for the CDR3 is TGTGCCAGCAGCGTAACTAGCGGGGATTGGAATGAGCAGTTCTTC. Translation gives CASSVTSGDWNEQFF.

The chain is built from TRBV5-4 and TRBJ1-6, with no clear D. Trimming cost V 4 bases and J 0 bases, with 20 bases left between them. The CDR3 loop spans 19 amino acids. Germline assignment: CDR1 SGHNT and CDR2 YYREEE (reference sequence). CDR3 in DNA: TGTGCCAGCAGCCTTCGCCCTAAGGTGGGGAGCTCCTATAATTCACCCCTCCACTTT. Residues: CASSLRPKVGSSYNSPLHF.

CDR3 sequence reads: CASRLPTSESTDTQYF. The CDR3 region has the DNA TGTGCCAGCAGATTACCAACTAGCGAGAGCACAGATACGCAGTATTTT. The rearrangement uses TRBV7-9 and TRBJ2-3; 7 bases fit TRBD2. The germline gives CDR1 SEHNR, CDR2 FQNEAQ (reference sequence). Losses at the gene ends were 6 bases for V and 0 bases for J; bases not matched to a gene: 9. This CDR3 comprises 16 residues. The complete variable domain, with remaining parts taken from reference TRBV7-9 and TRBJ2-3, reads DTGVSQNPRHKITKRGQNVTFRCDPISEHNRLYWYRQTLGQGPEFLTYFQNEAQLEKSRLLSDRFSAERPKGSFSTLEIQRTEQGDSAMYLCASRLPTSESTDTQYFGPGTRLTVL.

The rearrangement uses TRBV7-2 and TRBJ2-6; the D is unclear. Trimming pared 2 bases from V and 1 base from J, leaving 15 bases between. Per germline, CDR1 SGHTA and CDR2 FQGNSA. The CDR3 sequence is 18 residues long. The CDR3 DNA reads as TGTGCCAGCAGCTTAATGGTTTTGGGAACGTCTGGGGCCAACGTCCTGACTTTC. As protein: CASSLMVLGTSGANVLTF.